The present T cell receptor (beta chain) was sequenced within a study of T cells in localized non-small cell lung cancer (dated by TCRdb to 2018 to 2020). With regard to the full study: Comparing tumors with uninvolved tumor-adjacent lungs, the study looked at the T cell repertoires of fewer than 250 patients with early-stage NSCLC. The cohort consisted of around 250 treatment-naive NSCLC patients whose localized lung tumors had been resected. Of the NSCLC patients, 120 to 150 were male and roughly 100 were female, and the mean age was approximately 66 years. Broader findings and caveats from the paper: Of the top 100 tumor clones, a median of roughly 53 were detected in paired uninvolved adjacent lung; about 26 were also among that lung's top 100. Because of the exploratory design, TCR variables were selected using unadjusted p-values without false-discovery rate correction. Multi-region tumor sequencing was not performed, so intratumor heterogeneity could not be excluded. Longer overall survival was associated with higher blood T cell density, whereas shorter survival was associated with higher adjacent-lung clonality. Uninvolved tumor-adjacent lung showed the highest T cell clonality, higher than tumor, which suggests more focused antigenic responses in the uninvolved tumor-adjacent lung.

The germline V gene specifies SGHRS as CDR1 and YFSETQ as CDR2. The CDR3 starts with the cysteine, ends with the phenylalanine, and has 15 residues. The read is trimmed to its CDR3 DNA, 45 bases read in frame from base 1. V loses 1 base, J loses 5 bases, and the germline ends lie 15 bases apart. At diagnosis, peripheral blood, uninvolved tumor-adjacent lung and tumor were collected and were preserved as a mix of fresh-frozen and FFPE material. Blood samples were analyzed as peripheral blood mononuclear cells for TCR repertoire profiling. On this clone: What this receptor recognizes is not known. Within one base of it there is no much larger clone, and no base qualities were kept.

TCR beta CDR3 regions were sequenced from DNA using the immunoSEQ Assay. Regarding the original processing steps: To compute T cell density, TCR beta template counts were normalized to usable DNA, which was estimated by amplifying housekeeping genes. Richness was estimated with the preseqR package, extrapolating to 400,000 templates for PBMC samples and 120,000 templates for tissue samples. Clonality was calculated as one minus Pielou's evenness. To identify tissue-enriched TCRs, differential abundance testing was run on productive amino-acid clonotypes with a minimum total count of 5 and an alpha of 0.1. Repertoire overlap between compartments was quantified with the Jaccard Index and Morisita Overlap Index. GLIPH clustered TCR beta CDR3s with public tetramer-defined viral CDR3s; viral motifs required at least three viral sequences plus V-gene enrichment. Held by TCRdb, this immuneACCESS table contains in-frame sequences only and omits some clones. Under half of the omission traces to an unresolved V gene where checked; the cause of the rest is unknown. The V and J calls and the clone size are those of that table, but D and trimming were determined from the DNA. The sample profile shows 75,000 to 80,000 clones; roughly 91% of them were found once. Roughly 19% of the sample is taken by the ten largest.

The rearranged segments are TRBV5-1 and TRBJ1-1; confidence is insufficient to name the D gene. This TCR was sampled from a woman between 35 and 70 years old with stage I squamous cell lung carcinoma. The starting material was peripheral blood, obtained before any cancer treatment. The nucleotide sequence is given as TGCGCCAGCAGCTTGACGGCCAGGATTTCAACTGAAGCTTTCTTT. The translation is CASSLTARISTEAFF.